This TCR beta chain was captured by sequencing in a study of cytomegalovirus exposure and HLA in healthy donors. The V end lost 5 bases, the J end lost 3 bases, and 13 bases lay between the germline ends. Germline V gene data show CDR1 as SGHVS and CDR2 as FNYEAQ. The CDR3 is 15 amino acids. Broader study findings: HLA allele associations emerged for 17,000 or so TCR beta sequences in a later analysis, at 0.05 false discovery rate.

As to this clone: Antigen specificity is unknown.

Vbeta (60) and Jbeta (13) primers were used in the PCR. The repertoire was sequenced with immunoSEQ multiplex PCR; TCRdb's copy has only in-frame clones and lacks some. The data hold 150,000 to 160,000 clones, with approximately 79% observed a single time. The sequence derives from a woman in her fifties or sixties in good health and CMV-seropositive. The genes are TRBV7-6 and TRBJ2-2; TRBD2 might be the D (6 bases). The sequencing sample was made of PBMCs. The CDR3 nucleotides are TGTGCCAGCAGCCCATTTAGCGGAGACACCGGGGAGCTGTTTTTT. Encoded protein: CASSPFSGDTGELFF. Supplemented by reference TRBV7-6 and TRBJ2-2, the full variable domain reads GAGVSQSPRYKVTKRGQDVALRCDPISGHVSLYWYRQALGQGPEFLTYFNYEAQQDKSGLPNDRFSAERPEGSISTLTIQRTEQRDSAMYRCASSPFSGDTGELFFGEGSRLTVL.